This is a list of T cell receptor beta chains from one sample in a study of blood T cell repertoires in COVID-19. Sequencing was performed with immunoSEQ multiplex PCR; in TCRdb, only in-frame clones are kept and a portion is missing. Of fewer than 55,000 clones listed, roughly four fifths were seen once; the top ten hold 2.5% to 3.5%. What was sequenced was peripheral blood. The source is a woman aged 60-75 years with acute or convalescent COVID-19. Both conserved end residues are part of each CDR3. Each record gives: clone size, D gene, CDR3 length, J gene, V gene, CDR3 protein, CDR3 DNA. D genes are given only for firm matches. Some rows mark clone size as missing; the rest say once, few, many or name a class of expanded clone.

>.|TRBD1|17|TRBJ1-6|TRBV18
CASSPIVTGPYNSPLHF
TGTGCCAGCTCACCAATAGTGACAGGGCCCTATAATTCACCCCTCCACTTT
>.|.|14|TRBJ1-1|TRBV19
CASRTTVGDTEAFF
TGTGCCAGTAGAACTACGGTAGGGGACACTGAAGCTTTCTTT
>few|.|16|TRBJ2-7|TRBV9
CASSYNGGTGIYEQYF
TGTGCCAGCAGCTACAACGGGGGGACAGGTATTTACGAGCAGTACTTC
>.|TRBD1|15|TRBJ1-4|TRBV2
CASSEGGTGNEKLFF
TGTGCCAGCAGTGAAGGCGGGACAGGAAATGAAAAACTGTTTTTT
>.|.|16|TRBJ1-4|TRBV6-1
CASSEILGQGGEKLFF
TGTGCCAGCAGTGAAATCTTAGGGCAGGGAGGCGAAAAACTGTTTTTT
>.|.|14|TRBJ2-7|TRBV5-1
CASSLSGVSYEQYF
TGCGCCAGCAGCTTGTCGGGGGTTTCCTACGAGCAGTACTTC
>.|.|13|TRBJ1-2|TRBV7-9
CAITLGGLYGYTF
TGTGCCATCACCTTGGGGGGCCTCTATGGCTACACCTTC
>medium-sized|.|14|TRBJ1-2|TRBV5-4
CASSLVGRGGGYTF
TGTGCCAGCAGCTTGGTGGGCAGGGGCGGCGGCTACACCTTC
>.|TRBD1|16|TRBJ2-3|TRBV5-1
CASSSTGGVSTDTQYF
TGCGCCAGCAGCTCGACAGGGGGCGTGAGCACAGATACGCAGTATTTT
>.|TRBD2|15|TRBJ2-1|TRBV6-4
CASSDSGGGANEQFF
TGTGCCAGCAGTGACTCGGGCGGGGGGGCCAATGAGCAGTTCTTC
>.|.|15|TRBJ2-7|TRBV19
CASSIGGGGFYEQYF
TGTGCCAGTAGTATCGGAGGGGGCGGTTTCTACGAGCAGTACTTC
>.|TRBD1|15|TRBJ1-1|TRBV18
CASSPPWTGDSEAFF
TGTGCCAGCTCACCACCTTGGACAGGGGACTCTGAAGCTTTCTTT
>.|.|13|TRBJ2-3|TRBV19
CASSPQGADTQYF
TGTGCCAGTAGCCCGCAAGGAGCAGATACGCAGTATTTT